This TCR beta chain derives from a study of beta chain features in type 1 diabetes (dated by TCRdb to 2017 to 2018). Some background on the complete study: Patients and healthy donors did not differ in mean age, gender distribution, total cell number or subset yield. Across all samples, almost 110 million sorted cells were examined, and cell number per subset correlated strongly with RNA yield. In the study, TCRB repertoires of sorted circulating CD4+ T cell subsets from recently diagnosed type 1 diabetes patients were compared with those of matched healthy donors. Naive and central memory subsets were obtained from all 30 or so donors, but regulatory and stem cell-like memory subsets were isolated from only 8 patients and 8 healthy donors.

A single peripheral blood draw of approximately 110 mL on average was collected from each donor into heparinised tubes. Using a panel that included CD45RO, CCR7, CD25, CD127, CD95 and CD27, naive, central memory, regulatory and stem cell-like memory CD4+ T cells were sorted on a BD FACSAria II. Every sorted population had a purity above 95%. PBMCs were separated immediately by Lymphoprep density gradient centrifugation and were stained directly, without being cultured. Samples were stained and sorted in pairs, with one healthy donor and one patient per experiment, so that batch effects were minimized. The germline V gene supplies CDR1 SGHTA and CDR2 FQGNSA. Counted from cysteine to phenylalanine, this CDR3 has 11 amino acids. Just the 33-base CDR3 DNA is kept, in frame starting at base 1. Here V drops 1 base and J drops 12 bases, and the junction holds 0 bases not matched to any gene. The entire isolated RNA was reverse transcribed using the High Capacity cDNA Reverse Transcription Kit, and thus expressed TCRB transcripts were sequenced. Deep immunoSEQ sequencing was applied to naive, central memory and regulatory T cell samples, giving an average of about 3.4 million total reads per sample. Sorted cells were lysed in RLT buffer and RNA was extracted with DNase-treated RNeasy Micro or Mini kits, depending on cell number. To prevent cross-contamination, every cell subset was processed on its own, while patient and healthy donor samples were processed together. The immunoSEQ multiplex PCR was used to amplify TCRB sequences from cDNA, generating 87-bp fragments that spanned the CDR3 region. The amplicons were sequenced using the Illumina HiSeq platform. As for how the authors treated the data: PCR bias was corrected computationally using synthetic template baselines, and reads within Hamming distance 2 were collapsed, with unmergeable singletons discarded. By aligning reads against IMGT, V, D and J genes, CDR3 length, and insertions or deletions at six rearrangement sites were assigned. Within each subset, clonotype counts were normalized to the number of sorted cells before true diversity and Gini coefficients were calculated with the tcR R package. Repertoire sharing was quantified using the overlap coefficient calculated on TCRB nucleotide sequences. Out-of-frame TCRB sequences from naive cells were analyzed to stand in for the pre-selection repertoire. The source is immuneACCESS, and TCRdb retained only in-frame sequences with V and J called. Part of the clones is not carried over; for the studies checked, unresolved V genes explain less than half of this, and the remainder is unexplained. V, J and clone size were drawn from that table, and D and trimming were deduced from the DNA. The sample includes 970,000 or so clones, with 15% to 20% observed a single time. Jointly, the top ten make up 0.02% to 0.03% of the sample.

Results the study describes overall, beyond this receptor: Naive, central memory and regulatory TCRB repertoires appeared more similar among patients than among healthy donors. Patients with type 1 diabetes made fewer insertions and deleted more nucleotides at VDJ recombination sites, implying thymic rearrangement abnormalities. Because cDNA rather than genomic DNA was sequenced, highly expressing activated cells could have been over-represented, although no difference in activation and CD3 levels was found between groups. Shorter templates might be favored by PCR, yet because patient and control samples were amplified and corrected together, any such skew would affect both groups equally. Only small numbers of individuals were included in the HLA sub-analyses, which left unresolved whether HLA type had any influence on TCRB rearrangement. A moderate but significant shortening of TCRB CDR3 length was observed in type 1 diabetes patients in all four CD4+ subsets.

With respect to this clone: Its antigen remains undetermined. Per-base quality was not reported, and no clone a single base away is much larger than it.

The TCR comes from a woman aged 18-35 years in good health. Recombination linked TRBV7-2 to TRBJ2-1, with TRBD1 identical over 7 junction bases. The sample comprised naive CD4+ T cells from blood. The label giving this sample's cell subset or site can be read as: true naive CD4+ T cells. The CDR3 in this case is CASSLGQGQFF. The DNA sequence is as follows: TGTGCCAGCAGCTTAGGACAGGGGCAGTTCTTC.